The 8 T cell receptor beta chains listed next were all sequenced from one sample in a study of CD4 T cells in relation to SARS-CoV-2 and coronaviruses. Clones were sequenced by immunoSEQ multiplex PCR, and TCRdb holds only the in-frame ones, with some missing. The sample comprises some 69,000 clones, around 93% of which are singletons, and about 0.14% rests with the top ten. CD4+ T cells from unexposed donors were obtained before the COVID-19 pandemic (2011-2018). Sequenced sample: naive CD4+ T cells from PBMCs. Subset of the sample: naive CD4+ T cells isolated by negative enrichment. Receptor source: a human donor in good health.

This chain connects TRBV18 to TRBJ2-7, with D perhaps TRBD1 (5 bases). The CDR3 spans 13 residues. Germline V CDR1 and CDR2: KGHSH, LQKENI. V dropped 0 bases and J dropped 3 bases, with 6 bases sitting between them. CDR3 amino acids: CASSPPGDYEQYF. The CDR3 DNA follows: TGTGCCAGCTCACCACCAGGGGACTACGAGCAGTACTTC. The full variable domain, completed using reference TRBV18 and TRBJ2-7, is NAGVMQNPRHLVRRRGQEARLRCSPMKGHSHVYWYRQLPEEGLKFMVYLQKENIIDESGMPKERFSAEFPKEGPSILRIQQVVRGDSAAYFCASSPPGDYEQYFGPGTRLTVT.

CDR3: CASSPLGTSGPTEQYF. The CDR3 bases are TGTGCCAGCTCACCTCTAGGGACTAGCGGCCCTACCGAGCAGTACTTC. V is TRBV18 and J is TRBJ2-7, with TRBD2 identical over 11 bases. Germline CDR1 is KGHSH and CDR2 is LQKENI. The CDR3 runs to 16 residues. V was pared by 3 bases and J by 6 bases, with 10 bases of the junction left unmatched.

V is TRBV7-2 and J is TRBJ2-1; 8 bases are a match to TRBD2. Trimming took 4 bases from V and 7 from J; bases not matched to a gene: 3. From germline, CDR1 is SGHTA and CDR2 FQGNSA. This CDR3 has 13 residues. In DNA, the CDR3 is TGTGCCAGCAGCTCCCCTAGCGGGAATGAGCAGTTCTTC. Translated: CASSSPSGNEQFF. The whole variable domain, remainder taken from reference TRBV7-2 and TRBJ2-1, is GAGVSQSPSNKVTEKGKDVELRCDPISGHTALYWYRQSLGQGLEFLIYFQGNSAPDKSGLPSDRFSAERTGGSVSTLTIQRTQQEDSAVYLCASSSPSGNEQFFGPGTRLTVL.

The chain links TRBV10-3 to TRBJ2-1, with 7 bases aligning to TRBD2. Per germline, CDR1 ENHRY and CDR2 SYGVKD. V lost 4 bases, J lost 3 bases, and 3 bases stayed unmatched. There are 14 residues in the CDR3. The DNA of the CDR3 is TGTGCCATCAGTGGACTAGCCGACTACAATGAGCAGTTCTTC. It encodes CAISGLADYNEQFF.

The DNA for the CDR3 is TGTGCCAGCAGTTCGGAAACCGGGACAGGGGGTAATTCACCCCTCCACTTT. It codes for CASSSETGTGGNSPLHF. The chain joins TRBV27 to TRBJ1-6, with 11 bases matching TRBD1. The V gene end was trimmed by 4 bases and the J gene end by 6 bases; junction bases not matched to a gene: 8. CDR1 is MNHEY, CDR2 SMNVEV, per germline (reference sequence). CDR3 length equals 17 residues.

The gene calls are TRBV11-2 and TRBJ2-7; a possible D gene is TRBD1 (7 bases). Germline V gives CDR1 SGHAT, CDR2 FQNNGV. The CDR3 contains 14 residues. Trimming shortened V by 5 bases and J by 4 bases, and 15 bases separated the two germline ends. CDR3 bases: TGTGCCAGCAGCCGGATCAGGGGGGAATACGAGCAGTACTTC. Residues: CASSRIRGEYEQYF.

Written as DNA, the CDR3 is TGTGCCAGCAGTGAAGCGTCCGGGTTAGCCAAAAACATTCAGTACTTC. The encoded protein is CASSEASGLAKNIQYF. This rearrangement joins TRBV6-1 to TRBJ2-4; D is unclear. Germline assignment: CDR1 MNHNS and CDR2 SASEGT. Trimming cost V 0 bases and J 0 bases, with 9 bases left between them. The CDR3 has 16 residues.

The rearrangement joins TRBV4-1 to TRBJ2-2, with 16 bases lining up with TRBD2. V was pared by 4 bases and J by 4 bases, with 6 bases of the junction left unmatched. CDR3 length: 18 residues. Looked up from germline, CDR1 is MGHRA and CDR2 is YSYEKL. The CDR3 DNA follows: TGCGCCAGCAGCCGGGGGACTAGCGGGAGGGCCCCCACCGGGGAGCTGTTTTTT. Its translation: CASSRGTSGRAPTGELFF.